These T cell receptor beta chains were read from a single sample in a study of CD8+CD57+ T cells in acquired aplastic anemia. TCRdb re-called the reads through MiXCR, storing one row per CDR3 protein. The sample has 310,000 or so distinct CDR3 sequences; approximately 58% are singletons. Sequencing was carried out using sorted CD4+, CD8+, or CD8+CD57+ T cells (not recorded which) from PBMCs. These TCRs come from a human donor with aplastic anemia. CDR3s include the opening cysteine and the closing phenylalanine or tryptophan. Each record gives: clone size, V gene, D gene, CDR3 length, J gene, CDR3 DNA, CDR3 protein. D genes are given only for firm matches. Where a row states a size, it is once, few, many or the class of an expanded clone; other rows omit it.

>NA|TRBV20-1|TRBD2|14|TRBJ2-5
TGCAGTGCTAGAGGTTACGGGGGGGCCCGGACCCAGTACTTC
CSARGYGGARTQYF
>NA|TRBV7-3|NA|15|TRBJ2-5
TGTGCCAGCAGCCCCCAAGGACGGTACCAAGAGACCCAGTACTTC
CASSPQGRYQETQYF
>NA|TRBV20-1|TRBD2|13|TRBJ2-1
TGCAGTGCTAGAGATGCGGGAGCCCAAGAGCAGTTCTTC
CSARDAGAQEQFF
>NA|TRBV20-1|NA|17|TRBJ1-5
TGCAGTGCTAGCGCCACAGGGTGGGCCAGTAGCAATCAGCCCCAGCATTTT
CSASATGWASSNQPQHF
>NA|TRBV20-1|NA|14|TRBJ1-1
TGCAGTGCTAGTCGGGCAGGGATGAACACTGAAGCTTTCTTT
CSASRAGMNTEAFF
>many|TRBV3-1|NA|13|TRBJ2-2
TGTGCCAGCAGCCAAGTTGTTACCGGGGAGCTGTTTTTT
CASSQVVTGELFF
>NA|TRBV24-1|TRBD2|15|TRBJ2-2
TGTGCCACCAGTGATTTTGGCGGGGGGGGCGGGGAGCTGTTTTTT
CATSDFGGGGGELFF
>NA|TRBV5-1|TRBD1|15|TRBJ1-1
TGCGCCAGCAGCTCGATCCGGACAGGAGGAACTGAAGCTTTCTTT
CASSSIRTGGTEAFF
>NA|TRBV19|NA|15|TRBJ1-3
TGTGCCAGTAGTACTACAGGGTCCTATGGCTACACCATATATTTT
CASSTTGSYGYTIYF
>NA|TRBV2|NA|11|TRBJ1-6
TGTGCCAGCGAGGGACGATCACCCCTCCACTTT
CASEGRSPLHF
>NA|TRBV7-2|TRBD2|15|TRBJ2-1
TGTGCCAGCAGCGTAAGCGGGGGTCATAACAATGAGCAGTTCTTC
CASSVSGGHNNEQFF
>few|TRBV7-9|TRBD1|16|TRBJ1-2
TGTGCCAGCAGCTTACAGGGACAGGGGGCGCCGTATGGCTACACCTTC
CASSLQGQGAPYGYTF
>NA|TRBV20-1|TRBD2|16|TRBJ2-5
TGCAGTGCGTCGGGACTAGCGGGTTCAACTCAAGAGACCCAGTACTTC
CSASGLAGSTQETQYF
>NA|TRBV7-9|NA|15|TRBJ2-3
TGTGCCAGCAGCCAAGTCGGTGGCAGCGCAGATACGCAGTATTTT
CASSQVGGSADTQYF
>many|TRBV24-1|NA|15|TRBJ2-3
TGTGCCACCAGTGATGGTAGCAGAAGCACAGATACGCAGTATTTT
CATSDGSRSTDTQYF
>once|TRBV2|NA|14|TRBJ2-2
TGTGCCAGCAGTGTTGGGGACAACACCGGGGAGCTGTTTTTT
CASSVGDNTGELFF
>NA|TRBV6-5|TRBD1|15|TRBJ1-2
TGTGCCAGCAGTCGAGGGACAGGGTGGAGGGATGGCTACACCTTC
CASSRGTGWRDGYTF
>NA|TRBV20-1|NA|12|TRBJ2-1
TGCAGTGCCACAGACAGAGGCAATGAGCAGTTCTTC
CSATDRGNEQFF
>once|TRBV12-3/TRBV12-4|TRBD1|16|TRBJ1-1
TGTGCCAGCAGTCCGCGCCGGACAGGAATGAACACTGAAGCTTTCTTT
CASSPRRTGMNTEAFF
>NA|TRBV19|NA|13|TRBJ1-1
TGTGCCAGTAGTATGAGACAGCACACTGAAGCTTTCTTT
CASSMRQHTEAFF
>many|TRBV11-3|NA|14|TRBJ1-1
TGTGCCAGCAGCTTAGATGGAGGGAGCACTGAAGCTTTCTTT
CASSLDGGSTEAFF
>NA|TRBV7-9|NA|16|TRBJ1-5
TGTGCCGGCAGCTTAGGTTCAGGATTCGGCAATCAGCCCCAGCATTTT
CAGSLGSGFGNQPQHF
>NA|TRBV6-1|NA|15|TRBJ2-1
TGTGCCAGCAGTTACTCGATAGTTGGGGGGAATGAGCAGTTCTTT
CASSYSIVGGNEQFF
>few|TRBV12-3/TRBV12-4|TRBD1|12|TRBJ1-2
TGTGCCAGCAGTACAGGGGTTGGTGGCTACACCTTC
CASSTGVGGYTF
>NA|TRBV2|NA|12|TRBJ2-1
TGTGCCAGCATAGCGGAGCCAGATACGCAGTTCTTC
CASIAEPDTQFF
>NA|TRBV2|NA|15|TRBJ1-1
TGTGCCAGCAGTCCCCTTGTTGGTAGGAACACTGAAGCTTTCTTT
CASSPLVGRNTEAFF
>NA|TRBV29-1|NA|11|TRBJ1-2
TGCAGCGTCGAAGGAGGGCATGGCTACACCTTC
CSVEGGHGYTF
>NA|TRBV24-1|TRBD2|17|TRBJ2-6
TGTGCCACCAGTCGACTAGCGGGAGGATTAGGGGCCAACGTCCTGACTTTC
CATSRLAGGLGANVLTF
>few|TRBV5-1|NA|17|TRBJ1-3
TGCGCCAGCAGCGTCGGGTCTCAGGGTAGGGCTGGAAACACCATATATTTT
CASSVGSQGRAGNTIYF
>NA|TRBV2|TRBD2|15|TRBJ2-2
TGTGCCAGCAGTGGGCTAGCGGGCCTAACCGGGGAGCTGTTTTTT
CASSGLAGLTGELFF
>few|TRBV15|NA|14|TRBJ2-1
TGTGCCACCAGCAACAGACTAGGCAACAATGAGCAGTTCTTC
CATSNRLGNNEQFF
>NA|TRBV24-1|TRBD1|13|TRBJ2-1
TGTGCCACCGGGGGACAGGGGGCGCATGAGCAGTTCTTC
CATGGQGAHEQFF
>many|TRBV28|NA|14|TRBJ2-3
TGTGCCAGCAGTTTAGATCTGGTCCCAGATACGCAGTATTTT
CASSLDLVPDTQYF
>many|TRBV6-1|TRBD2|15|TRBJ2-7
TGTGCCAGCAAACGGACTAGCGGTCCCTCCTACGAGCAGTACTTC
CASKRTSGPSYEQYF
>NA|TRBV2|NA|15|TRBJ1-5
TGTGCCAGCAGCCTGACAGGATTTGGCAATCAGCCCCAGCATTTT
CASSLTGFGNQPQHF
>few|TRBV6-4|NA|14|TRBJ2-1
TGTGCCAGCGCACCGGACGGATCCTACAATGAGCAGTTCTTC
CASAPDGSYNEQFF
>NA|TRBV7-2|NA|15|TRBJ1-2
TGTGCCAGCAGCTTAAGTTCTTTGGGGGACTATGGCTACACCTTC
CASSLSSLGDYGYTF
>NA|TRBV7-2|NA|12|TRBJ2-1
TGTGCCAGCAGCTTTCGGTACAATGAGCAGTTCTTC
CASSFRYNEQFF
>NA|TRBV2|TRBD2|13|TRBJ2-1
TGTGCCAGCAGTTCCTCAAGGGAGGGCGAGCAGTTCTTC
CASSSSREGEQFF
>few|TRBV7-2|NA|15|TRBJ2-7
TGTGCCAGCAGCCCAGCGGCAGGGGGGGCCTACGAGCAGTACTTC
CASSPAAGGAYEQYF
>NA|TRBV15|TRBD1|17|TRBJ2-3
TGTGCCACCAGCAGGCTCACGGGACAGGGAGGTGTAGATACGCAGTATTTT
CATSRLTGQGGVDTQYF
>NA|TRBV9|TRBD1|16|TRBJ1-3
TGTGCCAGCAGCACGGGACAGCTGACCTCTGGAAACACCATATATTTT
CASSTGQLTSGNTIYF
>NA|TRBV2|NA|15|TRBJ2-7
TGTGCCAGCAGGGGAGTCGGGACGGGCTCCTACGAGCAGTACTTC
CASRGVGTGSYEQYF
>few|TRBV19|NA|15|TRBJ1-4
TGTGCCAGTAGTATCACCCGGACGGGTGATGAAAAACTGTTTTTT
CASSITRTGDEKLFF
>NA|TRBV20-1|NA|14|TRBJ1-1
TGCAGTGCTCTAAGACCGGGGGCTCGGACTGAAGCTTTCTTT
CSALRPGARTEAFF
>NA|TRBV20-1|TRBD1|12|TRBJ1-1
TGCAGTGCTGGGGGACAGTTCGCTGAAGCTTTCTTT
CSAGGQFAEAFF
>few|TRBV10-3|TRBD1|16|TRBJ1-6
TGTGCCATCGACGCCACCGGGACAGGGTGGAATTCACCCCTCCACTTT
CAIDATGTGWNSPLHF
>many|TRBV20-1|NA|13|TRBJ2-4
TGCAGTGCTAGGGACATAGGCAAAAACATTCAGTACTTC
CSARDIGKNIQYF
>NA|TRBV7-8|TRBD2|15|TRBJ2-1
TGTGCCAGCAGCTACGGGACTAGCGGGGGCAATGAGCAGTTCTTC
CASSYGTSGGNEQFF
>NA|TRBV12-3/TRBV12-4|NA|8|TRBJ2-3
TGTGCCAGCAGAGTCGGGGATTTT
CASRVGDF
>NA|TRBV7-9|NA|15|TRBJ1-1
TGTGCCAGCAGCCCCCTCGGGAGAGGGGACACTGAAGCTTTCTTT
CASSPLGRGDTEAFF
>NA|TRBV7-9|NA|11|TRBJ1-1
TGTGCCAGCTCTATCCAGGATAAAGCTTTCTTT
CASSIQDKAFF
>NA|TRBV7-8|NA|14|TRBJ2-5
TGTGCCAGCAGCCCCTCCGGCCGTAAAGAGACCCAGTACTTC
CASSPSGRKETQYF